Listed below are T cell receptor beta chains from one sample, sequenced in a study of cytomegalovirus exposure and HLA in healthy donors. Produced via immunoSEQ multiplex PCR; TCRdb's table is partial and in-frame only. The sample consists of about 82,000 clones, 85% to 95% of them appearing once. The sequencing input was PBMCs. Source of these receptors: a man between 18 and 29 years old in good health and CMV-seronegative. The CDR3 runs from the conserved cysteine through the conserved F or W. Each record gives: clone size, V gene, J gene, D gene, CDR3 protein, CDR3 DNA. D genes are given only for firm matches. The size field is filled for only some rows; it gives once, few, many or a size class.

.	TRBV21-1	TRBJ2-2	.	CASSKAPGHNTGELFF	TGTGCCAGCAGCAAAGCGCCGGGACACAACACCGGGGAGCTGTTTTTT
.	TRBV18	TRBJ1-5	.	CASSPQGHGNQPQHF	TGTGCCAGCTCACCACAGGGGCATGGGAATCAGCCCCAGCATTTT
.	TRBV19	TRBJ2-7	TRBD2	CASSISGGPSYEQYF	TGTGCCAGTAGTATAAGCGGGGGTCCCTCCTACGAGCAGTACTTC
.	TRBV6-5	TRBJ1-2	.	CASSYRGTINYGYTF	TGTGCCAGCAGTTACAGGGGGACGATTAACTATGGCTACACCTTC
.	TRBV27	TRBJ2-1	TRBD1	CASSAGTAYNEQFF	TGTGCCAGCAGTGCCGGGACAGCCTACAATGAGCAGTTCTTC
.	TRBV28	TRBJ1-5	.	CATEGDQPQHF	TGTGCCACCGAGGGGGATCAGCCCCAGCATTTT
.	TRBV5-6	TRBJ2-3	TRBD2	CASSRRFTSGGTTDTQYF	TGTGCCAGCAGCCGAAGATTTACTAGCGGGGGTACCACAGATACGCAGTATTTT
.	TRBV5-1	TRBJ2-5	TRBD1	CASSAQGAKETQYF	TGCGCCAGCAGCGCACAGGGGGCTAAGGAGACCCAGTACTTC
.	TRBV5-4	TRBJ1-5	.	CASSSEPGSNQPQHF	TGTGCCAGCAGCTCCGAACCCGGTAGCAATCAGCCCCAGCATTTT
.	TRBV4-3	TRBJ2-5	TRBD2	CASSRRPLAEEETQYF	TGCGCCAGCAGCCGCAGGCCCCTAGCGGAGGAAGAGACCCAGTACTTC
.	TRBV18	TRBJ2-7	TRBD2	CASSPRDRTSIHEQYF	TGTGCCAGCTCACCCCGCGACCGGACTAGCATTCACGAGCAGTACTTC
.	TRBV27	TRBJ1-2	.	CASRGLGGDRGYGYTF	TGTGCCAGCAGAGGTCTAGGCGGGGATCGGGGCTATGGCTACACCTTC
.	TRBV28	TRBJ2-5	TRBD1	CASSPPISGTAQETQYF	TGTGCCAGCAGTCCTCCCATCTCCGGGACAGCCCAAGAGACCCAGTACTTC
.	TRBV9	TRBJ2-1	TRBD2	CASSVDLAGFNEQFF	TGTGCCAGCAGCGTAGATCTAGCGGGATTTAATGAGCAGTTCTTC
few	TRBV18	TRBJ2-1	.	CASSPGGDEQFF	TGTGCCAGCTCACCAGGAGGGGATGAGCAGTTCTTC
.	TRBV5-4	TRBJ1-1	TRBD1	CASSSPMGQGDTEAFF	TGTGCCAGCAGCTCCCCGATGGGACAGGGGGACACTGAAGCTTTCTTT
.	TRBV28	TRBJ2-7	.	CASSFLEYEQYF	TGTGCCAGCAGTTTTCTTGAGTACGAGCAGTACTTC
.	TRBV6-1	TRBJ2-1	TRBD1	CASSETFRDRHYNEQFF	TGTGCCAGCAGTGAAACGTTTAGGGACAGACACTACAATGAGCAGTTCTTC
.	TRBV7-9	TRBJ2-5	.	CASSADWPEETQYF	TGTGCCAGCAGCGCTGACTGGCCCGAAGAGACCCAGTACTTC
once	TRBV7-9	TRBJ1-4	TRBD1	CASSRPGQGEKLFF	TGTGCCAGCAGCAGGCCGGGACAGGGGGAAAAACTGTTTTTT
.	TRBV6-1	TRBJ1-5	TRBD1	CASSADRGQDQPQHF	TGTGCCAGCAGTGCCGACAGGGGGCAGGATCAGCCCCAGCATTTT
once	TRBV7-2	TRBJ2-7	TRBD2	CASSFGRTSGRNRREQYF	TGTGCCAGCAGTTTCGGCCGGACTAGCGGGAGGAATCGGCGCGAGCAGTACTTC
once	TRBV28	TRBJ1-2	.	CASSLYGPRDGYTF	TGTGCCAGCAGTTTATACGGCCCGCGGGATGGCTACACCTTC
.	TRBV19	TRBJ2-1	.	CASSISGRVTYNEQFF	TGTGCCAGTAGTATAAGCGGGCGGGTAACCTACAATGAGCAGTTCTTC
.	TRBV5-1	TRBJ2-5	TRBD2	CASSLATSGRETQYF	TGCGCCAGCAGCTTGGCAACTAGCGGGAGGGAGACCCAGTACTTC
once	TRBV19	TRBJ1-1	.	CASTPGQNTEAFF	TGTGCCAGTACCCCAGGACAGAACACTGAAGCTTTCTTT
.	TRBV9	TRBJ2-1	TRBD2	CASSAQETGTSAYNEQFF	TGTGCCAGCAGCGCACAAGAAACCGGGACTAGCGCATACAATGAGCAGTTCTTC
.	TRBV5-1	TRBJ1-2	.	CASSLERPGRRANYGYTF	TGCGCCAGCAGCTTGGAAAGGCCAGGGAGGCGGGCTAACTATGGCTACACCTTC
.	TRBV6-1	TRBJ2-2	.	CASSLGLSTGELFF	TGTGCCAGCAGCCTGGGGCTCTCGACCGGGGAGCTGTTTTTT
.	TRBV5-1	TRBJ1-5	TRBD1	CASSPGTGVNQPQHF	TGCGCCAGCAGCCCGGGGACAGGGGTAAATCAGCCCCAGCATTTT
.	TRBV4-1	TRBJ1-5	TRBD1	CASSQDHQGQLNQPQHF	TGCGCCAGCAGCCAAGACCATCAGGGACAGCTAAATCAGCCCCAGCATTTT
.	TRBV19	TRBJ1-2	.	CASTNLLRGHYGYTF	TGTGCCAGTACGAACCTGCTGCGGGGGCACTATGGCTACACCTTC
.	TRBV7-8	TRBJ1-2	TRBD1	CASSLDRAGYTF	TGTGCCAGCAGCCTGGACAGGGCTGGCTACACCTTC
.	TRBV4-1	TRBJ2-1	.	CASSLQGSEQFF	TGCGCCAGCAGCCTCCAGGGGAGTGAGCAGTTCTTC
.	TRBV7-8	TRBJ1-1	TRBD1	CASSPRGGTVAEAFF	TGTGCCAGCAGCCCCCGAGGGGGCACGGTTGCTGAAGCTTTCTTT
once	TRBV10-3	TRBJ2-1	.	CAISEGDVEQFF	TGTGCCATCAGTGAAGGAGATGTAGAGCAGTTCTTC
.	TRBV11-2	TRBJ1-1	TRBD1	CASSPWVQGVNTEAFF	TGTGCCAGCAGCCCCTGGGTCCAGGGGGTGAACACTGAAGCTTTCTTT
.	TRBV20-1	TRBJ1-2	.	CSAPDSYGYTF	TGCAGTGCTCCGGACAGCTATGGCTACACCTTC
.	TRBV2	TRBJ2-1	TRBD2	CASTGEGRYNEQFF	TGTGCCAGCACCGGGGAGGGCCGGTACAATGAGCAGTTCTTC
once	TRBV6-5	TRBJ1-4	.	CASSYRHRLTNEKLFF	TGTGCCAGCAGTTACCGCCACAGGCTAACTAATGAAAAACTGTTTTTT